The rows below give T cell receptor beta chains drawn from one sample of a study of shared clonotypes between healthy human individuals. Assay: immunoSEQ multiplex PCR; the TCRdb copy retains only in-frame clones and omits some. The sample has 550,000 to 800,000 clones, about 74% seen once; the top ten hold approximately 1.7%. Sequencing input: memory CD4+ T cells sorted from blood. The receptor source for this set is a woman under 40 in good health. The CDR3 runs from the conserved cysteine through the conserved F or W. A D gene is named only where the DNA matches it firmly. Size is omitted from some rows. Given values are once, few, many or a class for expanded clones.

v_gene	d_gene	j_gene	abundance	CDR3aa	CDR3nt
TRBV18	TRBD1	TRBJ2-7	once	CASSSGTGNLDEQYF	TGTGCCAGCTCGTCCGGGACAGGGAATTTGGACGAGCAGTACTTC
TRBV5-1	TRBD2	TRBJ2-2	once	CASSLAGGANTGELFF	TGCGCCAGCAGCCTGGCGGGGGGCGCGAACACCGGGGAGCTGTTTTTT
TRBV19	TRBD1	TRBJ1-2	-	CASSPLQGAWGYTF	TGTGCCAGTAGTCCCTTACAGGGGGCGTGGGGCTACACCTTC
TRBV28	TRBD2	TRBJ2-3	-	CASSLGVAGFGNTQYF	TGTGCCAGCAGTTTGGGGGTAGCGGGATTTGGAAATACGCAGTATTTT
TRBV11-2	-	TRBJ2-1	-	CASSVQGRDEQFF	TGTGCCAGCAGCGTACAGGGTAGGGATGAGCAGTTCTTC
TRBV4-1	-	TRBJ2-3	-	CASRTTSTDTQYF	TGCGCCAGCCGGACAACTAGCACAGATACGCAGTATTTT
TRBV5-6	TRBD2	TRBJ2-2	-	CASSLFLAGVRGELFF	TGTGCCAGCAGCTTGTTCCTAGCGGGAGTACGAGGGGAGCTGTTTTTT
TRBV5-1	TRBD1	TRBJ1-5	-	CASSPGQGGQPQHF	TGCGCCAGCAGCCCCGGACAGGGGGGTCAGCCCCAGCATTTT
TRBV27	TRBD2	TRBJ2-5	-	CASSFLAGGETQYF	TGTGCCAGCAGTTTCCTAGCGGGAGGGGAGACCCAGTACTTC
TRBV4-1	TRBD2	TRBJ2-7	-	CASSQDEVAGVGGEQYF	TGCGCCAGCAGCCAAGATGAGGTAGCGGGAGTGGGAGGGGAGCAGTACTTC
TRBV18	TRBD2	TRBJ2-5	many	CASSPLTSAQETQYF	TGTGCCAGCTCACCACTTACTAGCGCACAAGAGACCCAGTACTTC
TRBV11-2	-	TRBJ2-5	-	CASSLGPQQYF	TGTGCCAGCAGCTTAGGCCCACAGCAGTACTTC
TRBV11-2	-	TRBJ2-1	-	CASSTRDGLYNEQFF	TGTGCCAGCAGCACCCGGGACGGACTTTACAATGAGCAGTTCTTC
TRBV6-1	-	TRBJ1-1	-	CASKVTSGVNTEAFF	TGTGCCAGCAAGGTTACCTCCGGGGTGAACACTGAAGCTTTCTTT
TRBV7-2	-	TRBJ1-5	-	CASSPPGSNQPQHF	TGTGCCAGCAGCCCACCAGGTAGCAATCAGCCCCAGCATTTT
TRBV11-2	TRBD2	TRBJ2-7	once	CASSLSSSGAYEQYF	TGTGCCAGCAGCTTATCGTCTAGCGGAGCCTACGAGCAGTACTTC
TRBV5-5	TRBD1	TRBJ2-6	-	CASSLQGVGANVLTF	TGTGCCAGCAGCTTACAGGGGGTTGGGGCCAACGTCCTGACTTTC
TRBV5-1	-	TRBJ2-3	-	CASSIGRDTDTQYF	TGCGCCAGCAGCATTGGACGGGACACAGATACGCAGTATTTT
TRBV27	-	TRBJ1-1	-	CASRTGGDTEAFF	TGTGCCAGCAGGACGGGTGGGGACACTGAAGCTTTCTTT
TRBV19	-	TRBJ2-3	-	CASSIGSSEGRTDTQYF	TGTGCCAGTAGTATAGGTTCGAGCGAGGGGAGGACAGATACGCAGTATTTT
TRBV10-2	-	TRBJ2-5	-	CASSELGQTQYF	TGCGCCAGCAGTGAGCTAGGGCAGACCCAGTACTTC
TRBV30	-	TRBJ2-2	-	CAWRERTPGELFF	TGTGCCTGGAGGGAACGGACGCCCGGGGAGCTGTTTTTT
TRBV5-1	TRBD1	TRBJ2-6	-	CASKWAGGATGANVLTF	TGCGCCAGCAAATGGGCAGGGGGCGCGACTGGGGCCAACGTCCTGACTTTC
TRBV28	-	TRBJ2-7	-	CASRAHYEQYF	TGTGCCAGCCGGGCCCACTACGAGCAGTACTTC
TRBV7-2	-	TRBJ1-5	-	CASSLGGKWSNQPQHF	TGTGCCAGCAGCTTAGGAGGGAAATGGAGCAATCAGCCCCAGCATTTT
TRBV30	TRBD2	TRBJ2-1	-	CAWSSLEAGSYNEQFF	TGTGCCTGGAGCTCCTTGGAAGCGGGATCCTACAATGAGCAGTTCTTC
TRBV4-2	TRBD2	TRBJ2-1	-	CASSQVLAGNSHEQFF	TGTGCCAGCAGCCAAGTACTAGCGGGAAATTCCCATGAGCAGTTCTTC
TRBV6-5	-	TRBJ1-5	few	CASSPRGVGNQPQHF	TGTGCCAGCAGTCCCAGGGGAGTCGGCAATCAGCCCCAGCATTTT
TRBV25-1	-	TRBJ2-7	-	CASSESRGDYKIGEQYF	TGTGCCAGCAGTGAATCTCGCGGGGATTATAAGATTGGGGAGCAGTACTTC
TRBV6-1	TRBD1	TRBJ1-5	once	CASLTGQGAHQPQHF	TGTGCCAGCCTGACGGGACAGGGGGCCCATCAGCCCCAGCATTTT
TRBV4-1	-	TRBJ2-2	-	CASSPGRRYTGELFF	TGCGCCAGCAGCCCCGGCCGGCGGTACACCGGGGAGCTGTTTTTT
TRBV25-1	-	TRBJ1-1	few	CASSNSQPGEAFF	TGTGCCAGCAGTAACTCACAGCCTGGCGAAGCTTTCTTT
TRBV14	-	TRBJ2-2	-	CASSQVRSGELFF	TGTGCCAGCAGCCAAGTTAGATCTGGGGAGCTGTTTTTT
TRBV7-2	-	TRBJ2-1	few	CASSFRRGSSYNEQFF	TGTGCCAGCAGCTTTCGTCGTGGGAGCTCCTACAATGAGCAGTTCTTC
TRBV28	-	TRBJ2-6	-	CASRPGGSGANVLTF	TGTGCCAGCAGGCCCGGTGGCTCTGGGGCCAACGTCCTGACTTTC
TRBV10-2	-	TRBJ1-4	-	CASSEQTSTNEKLFF	TGCGCCAGCAGTGAGCAGACATCGACTAATGAAAAACTGTTTTTT
TRBV29-1	TRBD2	TRBJ2-1	-	CSVEAAGDSNEQFF	TGCAGCGTTGAGGCAGCGGGAGATAGTAATGAGCAGTTCTTC
TRBV6-1	-	TRBJ2-7	-	CASGTSRAYEQYF	TGTGCCAGCGGGACTTCCCGGGCCTACGAGCAGTACTTC
TRBV18	-	TRBJ2-5	-	CASSPPSRGPQETQYF	TGTGCCAGCTCACCTCCAAGTCGGGGCCCACAAGAGACCCAGTACTTC
TRBV29-1	TRBD2	TRBJ2-7	-	CSARHLAGETYEQYF	TGCAGCGCCCGACACCTAGCGGGGGAAACCTACGAGCAGTACTTC